Listed below are T cell receptor beta chains from one sample, sequenced in a study of T cell changes during pregnancy in multiple sclerosis. This table comes from immunoSEQ multiplex PCR, and its TCRdb copy is limited to in-frame clones, with some not included. The sample includes around 83,000 clones, about nine tenths of them seen just once. Specimen: CD4+ T cells from peripheral blood mononuclear cells, collected in the second trimester of pregnancy. The receptors stem from a female donor with multiple sclerosis, enrolled in a pregnancy study. Each CDR3 is given with its conserved first and last residue.

cdr3_length	v_call	j_call	cdr3_aa
15	TRBV5-4	TRBJ1-4	CASSLGATGNEKLFF
15	TRBV6-5	TRBJ1-1	CASSPPTGGNTEAFF
15	TRBV5-8	TRBJ2-6	CASSLLTSGANVLTF
15	TRBV6-5	TRBJ2-1	CASSFLAGGNNEQFF
11	TRBV30	TRBJ2-7	CASAGGAEQYF
18	TRBV14	TRBJ1-4	CASSHRTGGRTRPEKLFF
14	TRBV30	TRBJ2-7	CAWSPGQAGYEQYF
15	TRBV2	TRBJ2-3	CASSASGSTADTQYF
12	TRBV30	TRBJ2-3	CASGLVTDTQYF
13	TRBV30	TRBJ1-1	CAWSVLDNTEAFF
18	TRBV4-3	TRBJ2-2	CASSQVKAGGSNTGELFF
15	TRBV5-6	TRBJ2-1	CASSLDGIDSNEQFF
18	TRBV4-3	TRBJ1-2	CASSQDPRRTTGSYGYTF
13	TRBV25-1	TRBJ2-6	CASLSSGANVLTF
13	TRBV9	TRBJ1-4	CASSGPRGEKLFF
15	TRBV6-5	TRBJ2-7	CASGGQGILFHEQYF
14	TRBV7-2	TRBJ1-5	CASSFGTGNQPQHF
14	TRBV6-1	TRBJ1-4	CASREGGGFEKLFF
17	TRBV10-3	TRBJ1-2	CAITESLPGQGAYGYTF
14	TRBV10-1	TRBJ1-1	CASSEKGGSTEAFF
14	TRBV7-3	TRBJ1-1	CASSLTAENTEAFF
14	TRBV28	TRBJ2-5	CASRETGGKETQYF
13	TRBV6-1	TRBJ1-1	CASTRGGRAEAFF
14	TRBV5-6	TRBJ2-5	CASSSGQPQETQYF
14	TRBV9	TRBJ1-2	CASSPKTDNYGYTF
15	TRBV5-4	TRBJ1-4	CASSSPGQGYEKLFF
15	TRBV18	TRBJ2-5	CASSTGQGRWETQYF
14	TRBV5-6	TRBJ2-3	CASSSKDRGGTQYF
15	TRBV4-1	TRBJ1-1	CASSQADRDGTEAFF
13	TRBV30	TRBJ2-5	CAWDTGYRETQYF
15	TRBV5-1	TRBJ2-7	CASSGGTLGPGGQYF
16	TRBV27	TRBJ2-7	CASSPRWLAGSYEQYF
13	TRBV9	TRBJ2-2	CASGTSVYGELFF
14	TRBV7-2	TRBJ2-7	CASSLREGVHEQYF
15	TRBV9	TRBJ2-7	CASSSKTGAPYEQYF
14	TRBV5-6	TRBJ2-3	CASSLSPNGDTQYF
18	TRBV14	TRBJ2-6	CASSPLTGGDSGANVLTF
15	TRBV7-7	TRBJ2-5	CASSPLVGGQETQYF
13	TRBV30	TRBJ1-2	CAWSLRAGVSYTF
13	TRBV19	TRBJ1-2	CASRVTGVGGYTF
19	TRBV4-1	TRBJ2-3	CASSQARLAGDQSTDTQYF
14	TRBV6-5	TRBJ1-1	CASSSPGEHTEAFF
14	TRBV2	TRBJ2-2	CASSGQVGAGELFF
15	TRBV7-3	TRBJ2-3	CASSSQQGALDTQYF
15	TRBV6-5	TRBJ2-1	CASRRTGGTYNEQFF
14	TRBV5-1	TRBJ2-7	CASSLDAHSYEQYF
13	TRBV6-5	TRBJ1-1	CASRKPGGTEAFF
16	TRBV5-6	TRBJ1-5	CASSLGQGDPNQPQHF
15	TRBV7-8	TRBJ2-7	CASSPLALAAYEQYF
12	TRBV29-1	TRBJ1-2	CSVQYSPNGYTF
15	TRBV5-1	TRBJ2-1	CASSRREAGFNEQFF
14	TRBV18	TRBJ1-5	CASSVFQGNQPQHF
14	TRBV4-1	TRBJ1-2	CASSQGPSPGGYTF
18	TRBV15	TRBJ1-2	CATSRVQGTGGPFYGYTF
15	TRBV15	TRBJ2-7	CATSRVQMSSYEQYF